These T cell receptor beta chains were read from a single sample in a study of cytomegalovirus exposure and HLA in healthy donors. Profiling relied on immunoSEQ multiplex PCR, and the TCRdb table lists in-frame clones only, not all of them. The repertoire holds 210,000 or so clones, approximately 81% seen once, with 1% to 1.5% in the top ten. The sequenced material came from PBMCs. All receptors come from a human donor in good health. Each CDR3 is given with its conserved first and last residue. The D gene is left open where the match is weak. Expanded clones are given a class, and other clones once, few, many or no size at all.

>TRBV10-1|.|.|TRBJ1-3
CASSETGSPGNTIYF
TGCGCCAGCAGTGAAACAGGGTCCCCTGGAAACACCATATATTTT
>TRBV30|.|TRBD1|TRBJ2-3
CAWSYRDRISTDTQYF
TGTGCCTGGAGCTACCGGGACAGGATTAGCACAGATACGCAGTATTTT
>TRBV5-4|.|TRBD1|TRBJ1-1
CASSIKDRAIEAFF
TGTGCCAGCAGCATAAAGGACAGGGCGATTGAAGCTTTCTTT
>TRBV7-7|.|TRBD1|TRBJ2-1
CASRLDRGSYNEQFF
TGTGCTAGCAGATTGGACAGGGGCTCCTACAATGAGCAGTTCTTC
>TRBV5-1|.|.|TRBJ1-2
CASSLASQGYTF
TGCGCCAGCAGCTTGGCCTCGCAGGGCTACACCTTC
>TRBV19|.|.|TRBJ2-5
CASSSDRTQETQYF
TGTGCCAGTTCGTCCGACAGGACCCAAGAGACCCAGTACTTC
>TRBV11-3|.|TRBD2|TRBJ2-1
CASSFGDIGTTINEQFF
TGTGCCAGCAGCTTTGGCGATATCGGGACTACCATCAATGAGCAGTTCTTC
>TRBV19|once|.|TRBJ2-2
CASSIAGSNTGELFF
TGTGCCAGTAGTATCGCCGGGTCGAACACCGGGGAGCTGTTTTTT
>TRBV2|.|.|TRBJ2-5
CASSEARDSQETQYF
TGTGCCAGCAGTGAAGCGCGGGACAGTCAAGAGACCCAGTACTTC
>TRBV27|once|.|TRBJ2-5
CASRPGTLIQETQYF
TGTGCCAGCAGACCTGGGACACTTATCCAAGAGACCCAGTACTTC
>TRBV7-2|.|TRBD2|TRBJ2-7
CASSSPGTSYEQYF
TGTGCCAGCAGCTCCCCCGGGACTAGCTACGAGCAGTACTTC
>TRBV28|once|.|TRBJ2-7
CASSLRGSTSYEQYF
TGTGCCAGCAGTTTACGGGGTTCAACCTCCTACGAGCAGTACTTC
>TRBV7-2|.|TRBD1|TRBJ2-7
CASSFWQGADEQYF
TGTGCCAGCAGCTTTTGGCAGGGGGCGGACGAGCAGTACTTC
>TRBV7-2|.|TRBD2|TRBJ2-1
CASSPLMEREMNEQFF
TGTGCCAGCAGCCCCCTTATGGAGCGGGAGATGAATGAGCAGTTCTTC
>TRBV11-2|few|.|TRBJ2-7
CASSLVVSISSYEQYF
TGTGCCAGCAGCTTAGTAGTAAGCATTTCCTCCTACGAGCAGTACTTC
>TRBV6-6|.|TRBD2|TRBJ2-7
CASRPIAGGPVEQYF
TGTGCCAGCAGACCAATAGCGGGAGGGCCGGTCGAGCAGTACTTC
>TRBV19|.|TRBD2|TRBJ2-7
CASSIGGSGSYEQYF
TGTGCCAGTAGTATAGGAGGTAGCGGGAGCTACGAGCAGTACTTC
>TRBV7-3|.|.|TRBJ1-1
CASSPTSNTEAFF
TGTGCCAGCAGCCCCACCAGTAACACTGAAGCTTTCTTT
>TRBV5-8|once|TRBD1|TRBJ2-1
CASSTGTGLYNEQFF
TGTGCCAGCAGCACCGGGACAGGGCTATACAATGAGCAGTTCTTC
>TRBV5-1|.|TRBD2|TRBJ2-5
CASSLGLAGAQETQYF
TGCGCCAGCAGCTTGGGACTAGCGGGAGCCCAAGAGACCCAGTACTTC
>TRBV6-5|.|.|TRBJ1-4
CASSYSRATNEKLFF
TGTGCCAGCAGTTACAGCCGGGCAACTAATGAAAAACTGTTTTTT
>TRBV18|once|.|TRBJ2-7
CASSPLVGGGDEQYF
TGTGCCAGCTCACCCCTCGTGGGAGGGGGGGACGAGCAGTACTTC
>TRBV18|.|TRBD1|TRBJ2-5
CASSLGQGAWETQYF
TGTGCCAGCTCACTCGGACAGGGGGCGTGGGAGACCCAGTACTTC
>TRBV6-5|.|TRBD1|TRBJ1-1
CASSRDRNTEAFF
TGTGCCAGCAGCAGGGACAGAAACACTGAAGCTTTCTTT
>TRBV30|once|TRBD2|TRBJ2-3
CAWRKLGRLAGLTDTQYF
TGTGCCTGGAGAAAACTGGGCAGACTAGCGGGATTAACAGATACGCAGTATTTT
>TRBV5-1|.|TRBD2|TRBJ2-3
CASSQGSGSSDTQYF
TGCGCCAGCAGCCAGGGAAGCGGGAGTTCAGATACGCAGTATTTT
>TRBV5-1|.|TRBD1|TRBJ2-3
CASSYPTGPEEASTDTQYF
TGCGCCAGCAGCTATCCGACAGGGCCCGAAGAAGCTAGCACAGATACGCAGTATTTT
>TRBV5-6|.|TRBD1|TRBJ1-2
CASSLGFQGVGYGYTF
TGTGCCAGCAGCTTGGGGTTCCAGGGGGTAGGCTATGGCTACACCTTC
>TRBV19|.|TRBD2|TRBJ2-1
CASLGGEQGWNEQFF
TGTGCCAGCCTCGGGGGGGAACAAGGGTGGAATGAGCAGTTCTTC
>TRBV28|.|.|TRBJ2-3
CASSLSRQGTDTQYF
TGTGCCAGCAGTTTAAGTCGACAGGGCACAGATACGCAGTATTTT
>TRBV11-2|.|.|TRBJ2-7
CASSPRDYEQYF
TGTGCCAGCAGCCCCCGGGACTACGAGCAGTACTTC
>TRBV12-5|.|.|TRBJ2-7
CASGLARGDLYEQYF
TGTGCTAGTGGTTTGGCGAGAGGAGACCTCTACGAGCAGTACTTC
>TRBV9|.|.|TRBJ2-5
CASSVESRGKETQYF
TGTGCCAGCAGCGTAGAGTCCAGGGGAAAAGAGACCCAGTACTTC